These T cell receptor beta chains were read from a single sample in a study of T-cell memory formation after mild COVID-19. MiXCR, run by TCRdb on the 5' RACE reads, gives a single entry per CDR3 protein. The sample contains approximately 210,000 distinct CDR3 sequences, around 16% of which appear only once. The specimen was PBMCs or a T cell subset sorted from them (not recorded which). These receptors all come from an adult woman who had mild COVID-19 (a few samples of this study predate the infection). Cell type and time point are not known. The CDR3 runs from the conserved cysteine through the conserved F or W. D genes are given only for firm matches. The size entry is marked missing in some rows and otherwise reads once, few, many or a size class.

d_call | clone_size | j_call | v_call | cdr3_nt | cdr3_aa
- | - | TRBJ2-7 | TRBV12-3/TRBV12-4 | TGTGCCAGCAGTTTAGGAGAGTCCTACGAGCAGTACTTC | CASSLGESYEQYF
TRBD1 | - | TRBJ2-7 | TRBV4-3 | TGCGCCAGCAGCCCCTGGACAGGGAGCTACGAGCAGTACTTC | CASSPWTGSYEQYF
TRBD2 | - | TRBJ2-5 | TRBV6-2/TRBV6-3 | TGTGCCAGCCGTCGTAGCGGGGGCCAAGAGACCCAGTACTTC | CASRRSGGQETQYF
- | - | TRBJ2-2 | TRBV7-9 | TGTGCCAGCAGCTTTGGATTCTTGAACACCGGGGAGCTGTTTTTT | CASSFGFLNTGELFF
TRBD2 | - | TRBJ2-5 | TRBV5-1 | TGCGCCAGCAGCCTTCCCGGACTAGCGGGAGAGACCCAGTACTTC | CASSLPGLAGETQYF
- | few | TRBJ2-3 | TRBV5-1 | TGCGCCAGCAGCCCTCTAGGGAGAGGCACAGATACGCAGTATTTT | CASSPLGRGTDTQYF
- | few | TRBJ1-1 | TRBV3-1 | TGTGCCAGCAGCCCCCCAGGCGGTTGGAACACTGAAGCTTTCTTT | CASSPPGGWNTEAFF
- | - | TRBJ1-2 | TRBV20-1 | TGCAGTGCTAGAGATCGGCCCGGACGGGGCTATGGCTACACCTTC | CSARDRPGRGYGYTF
- | - | TRBJ2-6 | TRBV5-1 | TGCGCCAGCAGCTTGGTCCCGTCGGGGGCCAACGTCCTGACTTTC | CASSLVPSGANVLTF
- | - | TRBJ2-3 | TRBV7-2 | TGTGCCAGCAGCTTCAACAGGGCCGGCACAGATACGCAGTATTTT | CASSFNRAGTDTQYF
TRBD1 | few | TRBJ1-1 | TRBV28 | TGTGCCAGCACCCTGGACAGGAGAGCTTTCTTT | CASTLDRRAFF
- | few | TRBJ2-5 | TRBV21-1 | TGTGCCAGAGAAGCGGGAGGCCAAGAGACCCAGTACTTC | CAREAGGQETQYF
TRBD1 | few | TRBJ1-5 | TRBV12-3/TRBV12-4 | TGTGCCAGCACAGGGGGAAATAGCAATCAGCCCCAGCATTTT | CASTGGNSNQPQHF
- | few | TRBJ2-5 | TRBV10-3 | TGTGCCATCAGTGGAGGGGAGACCCAGTACTTC | CAISGGETQYF
TRBD2 | - | TRBJ2-1 | TRBV5-1 | TGCGCCAGCAGTAAAGGGACTAGCGGGACCAATGAGCAGTTCTTC | CASSKGTSGTNEQFF
TRBD1 | few | TRBJ2-2 | TRBV7-2 | TGTGCCAGCAGCTCGACAGGGGCCGGAACCGGGGAGCTGTTTTTT | CASSSTGAGTGELFF
- | - | TRBJ1-5 | TRBV6-1 | TGTGCCAGCAGTTTTCCCGATGTAGGGTCAGATCAGCCCCAGCATTTT | CASSFPDVGSDQPQHF
TRBD1 | - | TRBJ1-2 | TRBV7-3 | TGTGCCAGCAGCCCAGGAGGGAAGGGGGCCCCAGGCGGCTACACCTTC | CASSPGGKGAPGGYTF
TRBD2 | few | TRBJ2-5 | TRBV4-1 | TGCGCCAGCAGCCAAGCGGGACTAGCGGGAGAAGAGACCCAGTACTTC | CASSQAGLAGEETQYF
TRBD1 | many | TRBJ2-5 | TRBV5-1 | TGCGCCAGCAGCACAGGGGGACAGAATCAAGAGACCCAGTACTTC | CASSTGGQNQETQYF
- | - | TRBJ2-1 | TRBV4-2 | TGTGCCAGCAGAAACGACGCAGCGCCCAACAATGAGCAGTTCTTC | CASRNDAAPNNEQFF
TRBD1 | - | TRBJ2-1 | TRBV2 | TGTGCCAGCAGTGAAGGACGTAGGGGGCGCTACAATGAGCAGTTCTTC | CASSEGRRGRYNEQFF
- | few | TRBJ2-3 | TRBV18 | TGTGCCAGCTCACCAACAGTGCAAGGCACAGATACGCAGTATTTT | CASSPTVQGTDTQYF
TRBD1 | - | TRBJ1-1 | TRBV18 | TGTGCCAGCTCACCGGACGTGGACAGGGTATACACTGAAGCTTTCTTT | CASSPDVDRVYTEAFF
- | - | TRBJ1-2 | TRBV6-5 | TGTGCCAGCAGTTACCCCGGTCAGGGGATCTATGGCTACACCTTC | CASSYPGQGIYGYTF
- | many | TRBJ1-1 | TRBV5-1 | TGCGCCAGCGGACCATCGGGACGGCCGAACACTGAAGCTTTCTTT | CASGPSGRPNTEAFF
TRBD2 | few | TRBJ2-1 | TRBV5-1 | TGCGCCAGCAGCTTGGGCCCTGGGGGAGGGTCCTACAATGAGCAGTTCTTC | CASSLGPGGGSYNEQFF
- | few | TRBJ2-1 | TRBV11-1 | TGTGCCAGCAGCTTGGTAGCGGCCTCCTACAATGAGCAGTTCTTC | CASSLVAASYNEQFF
- | few | TRBJ2-5 | TRBV3-1 | TGTGCCAGCAGCCAGATTAGTCGGGAGACCCAGTACTTC | CASSQISRETQYF
- | once | TRBJ1-2 | TRBV3-1 | TGTGCCAGCAGCTCCGGAGGCAGGGACTATGGCTACACCTTC | CASSSGGRDYGYTF
TRBD1 | few | TRBJ1-2 | TRBV5-1 | TGCGCCAGCAGCGAGCAGGGGGATGGTAGAGGCTACACCTTC | CASSEQGDGRGYTF
- | many | TRBJ2-3 | TRBV5-1 | TGCGCCAGCAGCTTGCGGGACCCTAGCACAGATACGCAGTATTTT | CASSLRDPSTDTQYF
TRBD1 | few | TRBJ1-5 | TRBV18 | TGTGCCAGCTCGCTCATTGGGACAGGGGGCGGAGAAGGTTATCAGCCCCAGCATTTT | CASSLIGTGGGEGYQPQHF
- | - | TRBJ2-2 | TRBV7-8 | TGTGCCAGCAGCTTAGCGCTAAGCACCGGGGAGCTGTTTTTT | CASSLALSTGELFF
TRBD2 | - | TRBJ2-3 | TRBV20-1 | TGCGGGGTGGGGGGGGGCACAGATACGCAGTATTTT | CGVGGGTDTQYF
TRBD2 | - | TRBJ2-5 | TRBV6-6 | TGTGCCAGCAGTCAAGGGGGGACTAGTGGGCCGGGTCAAGAGACCCAGTACTTC | CASSQGGTSGPGQETQYF
- | - | TRBJ2-1 | TRBV3-1 | TGTGCCAGCAGCCCTGGTCCCTACAATGAGCAGTTCTTC | CASSPGPYNEQFF